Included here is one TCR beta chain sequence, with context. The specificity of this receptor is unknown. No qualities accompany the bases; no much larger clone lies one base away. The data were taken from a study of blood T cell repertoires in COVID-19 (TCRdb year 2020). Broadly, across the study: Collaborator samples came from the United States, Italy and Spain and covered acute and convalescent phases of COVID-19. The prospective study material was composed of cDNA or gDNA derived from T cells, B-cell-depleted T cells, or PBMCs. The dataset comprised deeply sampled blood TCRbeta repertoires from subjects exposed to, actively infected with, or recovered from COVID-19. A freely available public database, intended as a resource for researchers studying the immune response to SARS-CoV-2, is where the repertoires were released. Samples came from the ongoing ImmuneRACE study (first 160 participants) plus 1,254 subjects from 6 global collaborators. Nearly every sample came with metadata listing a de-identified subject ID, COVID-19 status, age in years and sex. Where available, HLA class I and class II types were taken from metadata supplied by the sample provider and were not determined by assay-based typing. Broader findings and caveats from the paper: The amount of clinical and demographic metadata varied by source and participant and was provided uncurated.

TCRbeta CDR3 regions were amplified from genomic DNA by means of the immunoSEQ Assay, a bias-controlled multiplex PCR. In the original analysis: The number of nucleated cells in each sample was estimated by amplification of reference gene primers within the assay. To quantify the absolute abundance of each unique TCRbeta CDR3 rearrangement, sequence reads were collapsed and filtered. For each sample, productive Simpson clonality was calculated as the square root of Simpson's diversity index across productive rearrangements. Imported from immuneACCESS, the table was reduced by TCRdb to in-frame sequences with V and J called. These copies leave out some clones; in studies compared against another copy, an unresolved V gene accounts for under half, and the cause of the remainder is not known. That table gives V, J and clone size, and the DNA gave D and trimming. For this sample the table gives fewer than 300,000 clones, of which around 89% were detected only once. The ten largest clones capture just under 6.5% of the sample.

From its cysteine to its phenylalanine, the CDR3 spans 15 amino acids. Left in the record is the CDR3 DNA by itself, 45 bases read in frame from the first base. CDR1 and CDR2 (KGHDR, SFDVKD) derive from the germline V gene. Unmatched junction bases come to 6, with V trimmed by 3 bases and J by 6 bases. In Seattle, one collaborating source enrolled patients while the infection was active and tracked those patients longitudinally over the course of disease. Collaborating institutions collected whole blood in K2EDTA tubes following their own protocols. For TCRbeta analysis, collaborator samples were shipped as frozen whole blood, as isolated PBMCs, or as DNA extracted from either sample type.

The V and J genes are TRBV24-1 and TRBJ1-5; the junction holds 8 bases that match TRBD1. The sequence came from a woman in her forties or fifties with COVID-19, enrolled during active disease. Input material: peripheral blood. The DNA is TGTGCCACCAGTGATGCGGACAGGGAGGGTCAGCCCCAGCATTTT. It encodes CATSDADREGQPQHF.